Listed here is a single T cell receptor beta chain. This clonotype showed up many times. No per-base quality is available; no much larger clone lies one base away. This sample was included in a study of T cells after yellow fever vaccination (dated by TCRdb to the late 2010s). In the study overall: Using CD3, CD45RA, CCR7 and CD95 staining, memory subsets (EM, EMRA, CM and Tscm) were sorted on a BD FACS Aria III. The SMART-Seq v4 Ultra Low Input RNA kit was used to prepare libraries from fractions with low cell numbers. To follow T-cell clones before and after both primary and booster YFV17D yellow fever vaccination, bulk TCR alpha and beta repertoires underwent longitudinal sequencing. Two healthy male donors made up the cohort, one aged 18 to 29 years and the other aged 30 to 40 years. Bulk PBMC replicates and cell subsets were isolated from blood drawn at multiple timepoints before and after both primary and secondary immunization. Memory subsets were sorted on days 0, 15 and 45 and at 18 months after primary vaccination, and on days 0, 15 and 45 after the 30-year booster.

The listed sequencing device is Illumina NovaSeq 6000. TCR cDNA was synthesized by 5'RACE template switching, which introduced a universal primer site and unique molecular identifiers. Priming for cDNA synthesis came from both the TCR alpha and TCR beta constant segments. Libraries were amplified in two PCR steps, with sample barcodes and sequencing adapters added in the second step. Sequencing of the libraries was done on either Illumina HiSeq 2500 (2x100 bp) or NovaSeq (2x150 bp). The source study handled its data this way. Demultiplexing of reads and collapsing into UMI consensus sequences were performed with MIGEC, and V(D)J alignment was carried out with MiXCR. Vaccine-responding clonotypes were defined with edgeR using replicate PBMC samples, requiring FDR below 0.01 and a log2 fold change above 5 up to day 15. Each bulk clonotype received a CD4 or CD8 identity based on whether the sequenced CD4 or CD8 repertoire contained that clonotype at higher abundance. To estimate the distribution of each clone across memory phenotypes, clonotype frequencies in memory subsets were weighted by FACS-sorted cell numbers. TCRdb reworked the public reads: Q25 trimming with fastp, MiXCR clone assembly, productive beta chains retained. Each entry is one CDR3 protein sequence, shown with its most common DNA and genes. The authors' filters were not applied to this entry. Across this sample there are about 50,000 distinct CDR3 sequences, with 4.5% to 6% seen only once. The ten biggest clones cover 30% to 35% of the sample.

The treatment or condition label here, explained by the study, means: live attenuated yellow fever vaccine strain. A standard Ficoll-Paque protocol was used to isolate PBMCs from peripheral blood. For sorted memory subsets, RNA extraction was done with the RNeasy Micro Kit. The study at large found these results: A small fraction of clonotypes appeared in both the CD4 and CD8 compartments, likely as a result of convergent recombination. The study included only two donors, which limits how far the findings can be generalized. Compared with the primary T-cell response, the secondary T-cell response was weaker but faster, peaking on day 5 rather than day 15. FACS-sorted repertoires could contain abundant contaminating clonotypes from the bulk population, so computational filtering was required. Most clones expanded after primary vaccination were re-detected after the booster (approximately 96% of CD4 and approximately 88% of CD8), suggesting broad memory maintenance. In the sorted memory subsets on day 0, nearly all vaccine-responding clonotypes were below the level of detection.

V lost 2 bases and J lost 3 bases; the stretch between them is 7 bases long. The germline V gene specifies SGHTA as CDR1 and FQGNSA as CDR2. The cysteine opens and the phenylalanine closes a CDR3 of 13 amino acids. Only CDR3 DNA is held: 39 bases, read in frame from base 1. This receptor was obtained from a young man who received the YFV17D yellow fever vaccine. In this chain, TRBV7-2 is recombined with TRBJ1-1; TRBD1 is perhaps the D gene, given 5 matching bases. The specimen comprised PBMCs, either bulk or a sorted T-cell subset (CD4+, CD8+, memory, or dextramer-sorted; not recorded which), sampled on the day of the yellow fever booster vaccination. CDR3 protein: CASSLSRDTEAFF. The DNA reads TGTGCCAGCAGCTTATCCAGGGACACTGAAGCTTTCTTT.